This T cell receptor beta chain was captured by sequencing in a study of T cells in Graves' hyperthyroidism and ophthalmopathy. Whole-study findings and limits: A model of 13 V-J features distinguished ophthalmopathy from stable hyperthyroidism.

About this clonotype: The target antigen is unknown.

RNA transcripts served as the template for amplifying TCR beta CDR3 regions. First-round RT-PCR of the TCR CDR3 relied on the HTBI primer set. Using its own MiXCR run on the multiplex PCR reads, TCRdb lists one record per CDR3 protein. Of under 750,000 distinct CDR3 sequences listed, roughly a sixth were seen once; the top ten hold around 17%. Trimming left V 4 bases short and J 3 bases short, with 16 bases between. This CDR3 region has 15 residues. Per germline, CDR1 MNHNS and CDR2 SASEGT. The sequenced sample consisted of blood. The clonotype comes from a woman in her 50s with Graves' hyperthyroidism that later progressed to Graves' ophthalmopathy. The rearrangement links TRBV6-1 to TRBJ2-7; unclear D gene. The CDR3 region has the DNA TGTGCCAGCAGTGTCGAGATAGGCCAGGACTACGAGCAGTACTTC. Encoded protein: CASSVEIGQDYEQYF.